This entry is about one T cell receptor beta chain. Germline loops: CDR1 LGHNA, CDR2 YNFKEQ. This CDR3 contains 12 residues. Trimming stripped 2 bases from V and 8 bases from J, with 9 bases between. These data originate in a study of cytomegalovirus exposure and HLA in healthy donors. Libraries were prepared by immunoSEQ multiplex PCR; TCRdb keeps only in-frame clonotypes and omits some of them. The sample contains roughly 190,000 clones, approximately 86% of which appear only once. The chain uses TRBV4-2 and TRBJ1-2; D remains ambiguous. Specimen: PBMCs. The origin of this receptor is a young man in good health and CMV-seropositive. In nucleotides, the CDR3 is TGTGCCAGCAGCCAAAAAGTGAGCGGCTACACCTTC. As protein: CASSQKVSGYTF.